The 26 T cell receptor beta chains below all came from one sample that was sequenced in a study of blood T cells in healthy people across ages. Then a second PCR, running about 6 to 11 cycles, was carried out with a sample-barcoded 5' primer and a J-beta primer mix. In TCRdb, the 5' RACE reads were re-called with MiXCR into one record per CDR3 protein. The table records about 830,000 distinct CDR3 sequences, roughly 60% of them present only once. The sample consisted of blood. The receptors stem from a man aged 25 to 45 in good health.

The V gene is TRBV9, the J gene TRBJ1-1, with TRBD1 as a possible D gene (5 bases). CDR1 and CDR2 (germline): SGDLS, YYNGEE. CDR3 length: 13 residues. Deletions cut 3 bases from V and 1 base from J, with 7 bases between. As DNA, the CDR3 is TGTGCCAGCAGCGGAGGGGAGAACACTGAAGCTTTCTTT. This codes for CASSGGENTEAFF.

V usage is TRBV7-2 and J usage is TRBJ1-5; D gene ambiguous. Per the germline V gene, CDR1 is SGHTA and CDR2 is FQGNSA. The CDR3 is 15 amino acids. V lost 5 bases and J lost 3, with 14 bases in between. CDR3 bases: TGTGCCAGCAGCCACGCAATCCGGAACAATCAGCCCCAGCATTTT. This encodes CASSHAIRNNQPQHF.

The rearrangement joins TRBV6-2 or TRBV6-3 to TRBJ2-5; no firm D call. CDR1 MNHEY and CDR2 SVGEGT come from the germline V gene. V gave up 7 bases and J gave up 2 bases, with 14 bases separating them. The CDR3 covers 14 residues. CDR3 region: CASNNQGFQETQYF. CDR3 bases: TGTGCCAGCAACAACCAAGGGTTTCAAGAGACCCAGTACTTC.

This clonotype was recorded a few times. This chain connects TRBV20-1 to TRBJ2-3, with unresolved D. The V gene's germline CDR1 is DFQATT and CDR2 SNEGSKA (reference sequence). The V and J ends lost 6 bases and 8 bases respectively, with 9 bases between them. The CDR3 runs 10 residues. The CDR3 region has the DNA TGCAGTGCCCCCAGGAGTACGCAGTATTTT. This encodes CSAPRSTQYF.

CDR3 residues: CASSETSGVPETQYF. CDR3 DNA sequence: TGTGCCAGCAGTGAGACTAGCGGGGTCCCAGAGACCCAGTACTTC. The chain employs TRBV2 and TRBJ2-5; 11 bases agree with TRBD2. CDR3 length: 15 amino acids. From germline, CDR1 is SNHLY and CDR2 FYNNEI. Trimming cost V 3 bases and J 4 bases; bases outside gene matches: 4.

The CDR3, as DNA: TGCAGTGCTAGAGATAGGGAGAGCTCCTACAATGAGCAGTACTTC. This codes for CSARDRESSYNEQYF. The J gene is TRBJ2-1, the V gene TRBV20-1, with D perhaps TRBD2 (5 bases). The DNA matches TRBJ2-7 better at its end, which makes the J call doubtful. There are 15 residues in the CDR3. Germline V gene data show CDR1 as DFQATT and CDR2 as SNEGSKA (reference sequence).

The chain carries TRBV14 and TRBJ1-2, with D uncertain. The CDR3 is made up of 14 amino acids. Germline V gene lookup returns CDR1 SGHDN and CDR2 FVKESK. V shed 1 base and J shed 4 bases, with 10 bases lying between them. CDR3 amino acids: CASSQGRVIYGYTF. In nucleotides, the CDR3 is TGTGCCAGCAGCCAAGGACGCGTAATCTATGGCTACACCTTC.

This clonotype has a single count. The V call is TRBV3-1, the J call TRBJ1-2; tentative D call: TRBD1 (6 bases). V lost 2 bases and J lost 8, with 12 bases in between. The CDR3 is 13 residues long. Germline V CDR1 and CDR2: LGHDT, YNNKEL (reference sequence). The chain's CDR3 is CASSQLRGVGYTF. As DNA, the CDR3 is TGTGCCAGCAGCCAACTCAGGGGCGTCGGCTACACCTTC.

The gene calls are TRBV2 and TRBJ1-2; D is unresolved. Trimming pared 1 base from V and 8 bases from J, leaving 8 bases between. This CDR3 has 12 residues. The V gene's germline CDR1 is SNHLY and CDR2 FYNNEI. Here the CDR3 DNA reads TGTGCCAGCAGTGAAGAGCCTCCCGGCTACACCTTC. It encodes CASSEEPPGYTF.

This rearrangement joins TRBV6-5 to TRBJ2-7; possibly TRBD1 for D (5 bases). V was trimmed by 2 bases and J by 2 bases, leaving 10 bases between them. The CDR3 spans 14 residues. The germline V gene has CDR1 MNHEY and CDR2 SVGAGI. The CDR3 protein is CASSYGGRAYEQYF. CDR3 nucleotide sequence: TGTGCCAGCAGTTACGGCGGCAGGGCCTACGAGCAGTACTTC.

Note on this clonotype: At one end, the junction sequence differs from germline, possibly due to a read error. The V call is TRBV7-2, the J call TRBJ2-5; tentative D call: TRBD2 (5 bases). With the DNA end fitting TRBJ2-7 better, the J assignment may be wrong. Germline V gene sequence: CDR1 SGHTA, CDR2 FQGNSA. The CDR3 length is 14 residues. CDR3 in amino acids: CAGSLEGPHYEQYF. The CDR3 coding sequence is TGTGCCGGCAGCTTAGAGGGCCCTCACTACGAGCAGTACTTC.

The V gene is TRBV20-1, the J gene TRBJ2-3, with 7 bases matching TRBD2. V was clipped by 0 bases and J by 4 bases; unmatched bases: 10. Germline V gives CDR1 DFQATT, CDR2 SNEGSKA (reference sequence). This CDR3 is 16 amino acids long. The CDR3 nucleotides are TGCAGTGCTAGAGATGTTGGGGGGGACTCCCCAGATACGCAGTATTTT. Translated: CSARDVGGDSPDTQYF.

The chain recombines TRBV6-2 or TRBV6-3 with TRBJ2-5; 8 bases match TRBD1. The CDR3 totals 15 residues. The V gene end was trimmed by 2 bases and the J gene end by 5 bases; junction bases not matched to a gene: 7. Germline-derived CDR1 and CDR2 are MNHEY and SVGEGT. CDR3 region: CASSYRTGLLETQYF. The CDR3 DNA is TGTGCCAGCAGTTACCGGACAGGGCTTTTGGAGACCCAGTACTTC.

This chain links TRBV6-1 with TRBJ2-4; D may match TRBD1 or TRBD2 (6 bases each). The J call is doubtful: the DNA matches TRBJ2-7 better. Germline CDR1 reads MNHNS; CDR2 reads SASEGT. The CDR3 contains 14 residues. This CDR3 is CASRGEGGQYEQYF. The DNA of the CDR3 is TGTGCCAGCAGAGGCGAGGGGGGACAATACGAGCAGTACTTC.

The rearrangement links TRBV7-6 to TRBJ1-5, with D possibly TRBD1 on 5 matching bases. The CDR3 runs to 18 residues. V lost 11 bases, J lost 3 bases, and 29 bases lay in between. Germline V gene data show CDR1 as SGHVS and CDR2 as FNYEAQ. This CDR3 reads CADLRWRQILIFNQPQHF. As DNA, the CDR3 is TGTGCCGACCTCCGGTGGAGACAGATATTAATTTTCAATCAGCCCCAGCATTTT.

The chain carries TRBV6-6 and TRBJ2-1, with TRBD2 matching 8 bases. Germline lookup yields CDR1 MNHNY and CDR2 SVGAGI (reference sequence). The CDR3 sequence is 16 residues long. Trimming cost V 8 bases and J 6 bases; bases outside gene matches: 15. The CDR3 DNA reads TGTGCCAGCCGAGACGGGGGGGCGGCTGCAAGCAATGAGCAGTTCTTC. It is translated as CASRDGGAAASNEQFF.

In this sample, this clonotype turned up once. The chain is built from TRBV6-2 or TRBV6-3 and TRBJ1-5; no firm D call. This CDR3 has 14 residues. Trimming removed 7 bases from V and 5 bases from J, with 15 bases in between. Per germline, CDR1 MNHEY and CDR2 SVGEGT. The CDR3 DNA sequence: TGTGCCAGCAACCTCGAGGGAGGGTATCAGCCCCAGCATTTT. Protein sequence: CASNLEGGYQPQHF.

This clonotype appeared a single time. This chain joins TRBV25-1 and TRBJ1-2; tentative D call: TRBD1 (5 bases). V dropped 4 bases and J dropped 7 bases, with 10 bases sitting between them. This CDR3 comprises 12 residues. The germline CDR1 and CDR2 sequences are MGHDK and SYGVNS. The CDR3 sequence: CASSGGTSGYTF. The CDR3 DNA sequence: TGTGCCAGCAGTGGGGGGACGTCTGGCTACACCTTC.

V usage is TRBV28 and J usage is TRBJ2-2; 7 bases are a match to TRBD2. With V trimmed by 7 bases and J by 5 bases, 10 bases remained unmatched. There are 15 residues in the CDR3. The germline CDR1 and CDR2 sequences are MDHEN and SYDVKM. CDR3 protein: CASKGGRAWTGELFF. The CDR3 coding sequence is TGTGCCAGCAAAGGAGGGAGGGCTTGGACCGGGGAGCTGTTTTTT.

The V call is TRBV6-2 or TRBV6-3, the J call TRBJ2-3; a weak D match, TRBD2 (5 bases). The V gene lost 2 bases and the J gene lost 6 bases, with 15 bases spanning the gap. The CDR3 is made up of 15 amino acids. CDR1 is MNHEY and CDR2 is SVGEGT in the germline V gene. For the CDR3, the DNA is TGTGCCAGCAGTTACGCGGGTGACTTGAGCGATACGCAGTATTTT. Protein: CASSYAGDLSDTQYF.

The chain is built from TRBV12-3 or TRBV12-4 and TRBJ2-7; 11 bases line up with TRBD2. J lost 3 bases, V lost 6 bases, and 7 bases had no gene match. This CDR3 spans 15 amino acids. The CDR3: CASRPTGTSGYEQYF. CDR3 DNA sequence: TGTGCCAGCAGACCGACCGGGACTAGCGGCTACGAGCAGTACTTC.

The chain couples TRBV14 to TRBJ2-7, with TRBD2 matching 7 bases. Germline V gives CDR1 SGHDN, CDR2 FVKESK. Losses at the gene ends were 2 bases for V and 4 bases for J; bases not matched to a gene: 8. This CDR3 region has 15 residues. The CDR3 loop is CASSQFASGLYEQYF. Written as DNA, the CDR3 is TGTGCCAGCAGCCAATTTGCTAGCGGTCTATACGAGCAGTACTTC. Full variable domain (remainder filled in from reference TRBV14 and TRBJ2-7): EAGVTQFPSHSVIEKGQTVTLRCDPISGHDNLYWYRRVMGKEIKFLLHFVKESKQDESGMPNNRFLAERTGGTYSTLKVQPAELEDSGVYFCASSQFASGLYEQYFGPGTRLTVT.

The gene calls are TRBV7-9 and TRBJ1-1, with D perhaps TRBD1 (5 bases). Per the germline V gene, CDR1 is SEHNR and CDR2 is FQNEAQ (reference sequence). CDR3 length: 14 amino acids. V was shortened by 5 bases and J by 7 bases, with 17 bases between the two germline ends. As DNA, the CDR3 is TGTGCCAGCAGCCCCGCGCAGGGATTGGTTGAAGCTTTCTTT. As protein: CASSPAQGLVEAFF.

This chain connects TRBV29-1 to TRBJ2-4, with D maybe TRBD1 (6 bases). CDR3 length: 14 residues. Germline CDR1 SQVTM, CDR2 ANQGSEA. Trimming shortened V by 6 bases and J by 1 base, and 13 bases separated the two germline ends. CDR3 bases: TGCAGCGTGGGGACAACGGGGGCCAAAAACATTCAGTACTTC. It yields the protein CSVGTTGAKNIQYF.

The chain has TRBV7-2 and TRBJ2-1, with D tentatively TRBD1 or TRBD2 (5 bases each). The J call may be wrong; the DNA end is better matched by TRBJ2-7. The CDR3 totals 14 residues. Germline V gene lookup returns CDR1 SGHTA and CDR2 FQGNSA. DNA for the CDR3: TGTGCCAGCTCCAAACTAGTCCAGGACAATGAGCAGTACTTC. Translation: CASSKLVQDNEQYF.

The chain recombines TRBV20-1 with TRBJ2-1; 10 nucleotides line up with TRBD2. This CDR3 contains 14 residues. V was pared by 6 bases and J by 3 bases, with 5 bases of the junction left unmatched. Germline CDR1 is DFQATT and CDR2 is SNEGSKA (reference sequence). DNA for the CDR3: TGCAGTGCAATAGCGGGGGGAAACTACAATGAGCAGTTCTTC. Translated: CSAIAGGNYNEQFF.